A single sample is the source of the 4 T cell receptor beta chains below, sequenced in a study of T cell changes during pregnancy in multiple sclerosis. Clones were sequenced by immunoSEQ multiplex PCR, and TCRdb holds only the in-frame ones, with some missing. Among about 60,000 clones listed, roughly 90% were seen once. Sequencing was performed on peripheral blood, taken in the first trimester of pregnancy. These receptors originate from a female donor with multiple sclerosis, enrolled in a pregnancy study.

This clone has ten or more counts. The V gene is TRBV9, the J gene TRBJ1-3; 7 positions match TRBD1. From germline, CDR1 is SGDLS and CDR2 YYNGEE. The CDR3 is 18 residues long. Unmatched junction bases numbered 15, after V lost 6 bases and J lost 0 bases. For the CDR3, the DNA is TGTGCCAGCACCTTAAGCCCTGTGGCAGGGGGCTCTGGAAACACCATATATTTT. Its translation: CASTLSPVAGGSGNTIYF.

This sequence joins TRBV9 and TRBJ1-3, with TRBD1 matching 7 bases. Germline lookup yields CDR1 SGDLS and CDR2 YYNGEE. J was trimmed by 2 bases and V by 4 bases; bases with no gene match: 6. This CDR3 has 15 amino acids. The chain's CDR3 is CASSPTGPPGNTIYF. CDR3 DNA sequence: TGTGCCAGCAGCCCGACAGGGCCTCCTGGAAACACCATATATTTT.

V gene TRBV4-1 combines with J gene TRBJ2-4, with a tentative D call TRBD2 (5 bases). Germline V lookup: CDR1 MGHRA, CDR2 YSYEKL. The CDR3 totals 17 residues. The V gene lost 4 bases and the J gene lost 2 bases, with 18 bases spanning the gap. The CDR3 is CASSPLPGLTPKNIQYF. The CDR3 DNA reads TGCGCCAGCAGCCCGCTACCCGGACTCACTCCCAAAAACATTCAGTACTTC.

The V and J genes are TRBV6-1 and TRBJ2-1; a weak D match, TRBD2 (7 bases). This CDR3 comprises 19 residues. Trimming removed 2 bases from V and 0 bases from J, with 20 bases in between. CDR1 is MNHNS, CDR2 SASEGT, per germline. CDR3 loop: CASSERGGPFDSSYNEQFF. As DNA, the CDR3 is TGTGCCAGCAGTGAAAGGGGGGGCCCTTTCGATAGCTCCTACAATGAGCAGTTCTTC.